What follows is one T cell receptor beta chain and its context. The data were obtained in a study of shared clonotypes between healthy human individuals. This CDR3 is built from 18 residues. Germline CDR1 reads SGDLS; CDR2 reads YYNGEE. Unmatched junction bases numbered 9, after V lost 0 bases and J lost 4 bases. Deep-level running was used for the assay. PCR replicates performed on unsorted PBMC used approximately 300 ng DNA, approximately 30,000 T cell genomes. The team ran DNA from unsorted PBMCs on ten immunoSEQ deep assay plates for sequencing. This table comes from immunoSEQ multiplex PCR, and its TCRdb copy is limited to in-frame clones, with some not included. The sample includes approximately 500,000 clones, about three quarters of them seen just once.

The chain uses TRBV9 and TRBJ2-5, with 13 bases identical to TRBD2. The sequencing input was PBMCs. The clonotype was recovered from a woman aged 40 to 50 in good health. Some clones in this sample may be carry-over from other donors' samples. The CDR3 is CASSVGVWTSGSGETQYF. CDR3 coding DNA: TGTGCCAGCAGCGTAGGGGTGTGGACTAGCGGGAGCGGAGAGACCCAGTACTTC.